This entry lists 11 T cell receptor beta chains sequenced from one sample in a study of cytomegalovirus exposure and HLA in healthy donors. Primers: 60 Vbeta forward and 13 Jbeta reverse. Produced via immunoSEQ multiplex PCR; TCRdb's table is partial and in-frame only. The repertoire holds 110,000 to 150,000 clones, 70% to 90% seen once, with 4.3% in the top ten. The sequencing input was PBMCs. These TCRs come from a woman aged 40-49 years in good health and CMV-seropositive.

CDR3 loop: CSASKNTEAFF. The CDR3 nucleotides are TGCAGTGCTAGCAAGAACACTGAAGCTTTCTTT. The J gene is TRBJ1-1, the V gene TRBV20-1, with D uncertain. The germline gives CDR1 DFQATT, CDR2 SNEGSKA (reference sequence). The CDR3 runs to 11 residues. Trimming took 3 bases from V and 1 from J, leaving 3 bases between them.

The chain carries TRBV15 and TRBJ2-5; D gene unclear. TRBJ2-7 explains the end of the DNA better; the J call may be wrong. The CDR3 is 14 amino acids. Looked up from germline, CDR1 is LNHNV and CDR2 is YYDKDF (reference sequence). DNA of the CDR3: TGTGCCACCAGCGATGTTGTGGAGTCCTACGAGCAGTACTTC. This encodes CATSDVVESYEQYF.

CDR3 in DNA: TGTGCCAGCAGCCCCAAGAACACCGGGGAGCTGTTTTTT. Translation gives CASSPKNTGELFF. The chain carries TRBV6-5 and TRBJ2-2, with D unclear. The CDR3 spans 13 residues. Trimming cost V 6 bases and J 1 base, with 6 bases left between them. The V gene's germline CDR1 is MNHEY and CDR2 SVGAGI.

The rearrangement uses TRBV7-9 and TRBJ1-4; D is possibly TRBD1 (5 bases). Germline-derived CDR1 and CDR2 are SEHNR and FQNEAQ (reference sequence). This CDR3 spans 14 amino acids. Trimming removed 1 base from V and 8 bases from J, with 11 bases in between. The CDR3 reads CASSLEGKREKLFF. The CDR3 DNA is TGTGCCAGCAGCTTAGAGGGGAAAAGAGAAAAACTGTTTTTT. Using reference TRBV7-9 and TRBJ1-4 for the parts outside the CDR3, the full variable domain is DTGVSQNPRHKITKRGQNVTFRCDPISEHNRLYWYRQTLGQGPEFLTYFQNEAQLEKSRLLSDRFSAERPKGSFSTLEIQRTEQGDSAMYLCASSLEGKREKLFFGSGTQLSVL.

This chain's CDR3 is CASSQVGRAEAFF. As DNA, the CDR3 is TGTGCCAGCAGCCAAGTTGGTAGAGCTGAAGCTTTCTTT. V and J are TRBV14 and TRBJ1-1; D is unclear. CDR1 is SGHDN and CDR2 is FVKESK in the germline V gene. The CDR3 length is 13 residues. Trimming took off 1 base at V and 6 bases at J, with 9 bases between the two ends.

The chain has TRBV6-5 and TRBJ2-2, with D unresolved. The ends were cut back, 7 bases at V and 4 bases at J, with 13 bases in the middle. The CDR3 runs to 14 residues. CDR1 is MNHEY, CDR2 SVGAGI, per germline. CDR3 DNA: TGTGCCAGCACCCAACTACGACGCACCGGGGAGCTGTTTTTT. Its translation: CASTQLRRTGELFF.

This chain uses TRBV2 with TRBJ2-1, with 10 bases aligning to TRBD1. The CDR3 sequence is 17 residues long. CDR1 and CDR2 from the germline V gene are SNHLY and FYNNEI. J lost 6 bases, V lost 2 bases, and 10 bases had no gene match. This CDR3 reads CASSEIGFGQGGNEQFF. The CDR3 DNA reads TGTGCCAGCAGTGAAATCGGCTTTGGACAGGGGGGCAATGAGCAGTTCTTC.

The V gene is TRBV7-2, the J gene TRBJ2-2; weak D call: TRBD2 (7 bases). The germline gives CDR1 SGHTA, CDR2 FQGNSA. The CDR3 covers 13 residues. V was trimmed by 4 bases and J by 6 bases, leaving 9 bases between them. CDR3 loop: CASSWGGPGELFF. DNA for the CDR3: TGTGCCAGCAGCTGGGGGGGCCCCGGGGAGCTGTTTTTT. Based on the CDR3 plus reference TRBV7-2 and TRBJ2-2, the full variable domain is GAGVSQSPSNKVTEKGKDVELRCDPISGHTALYWYRQSLGQGLEFLIYFQGNSAPDKSGLPSDRFSAERTGGSVSTLTIQRTQQEDSAVYLCASSWGGPGELFFGEGSRLTVL.

This rearrangement joins TRBV30 to TRBJ1-1; D is unclear. The CDR3 length is 13 residues. Trimming took off 4 bases at V and 6 bases at J, with 15 bases between the two ends. Germline V gene lookup returns CDR1 GTSNPN and CDR2 SVGIG (reference sequence). CDR3 in amino acids: CAWMPGIFAEAFF. Written as DNA, the CDR3 is TGTGCCTGGATGCCGGGGATTTTTGCTGAAGCTTTCTTT.

The gene calls are TRBV6-5 and TRBJ2-2; TRBD2 matches at 10 bases. Looked up from germline, CDR1 is MNHEY and CDR2 is SVGAGI. With V trimmed by 4 bases and J by 5 bases, 7 bases remained unmatched. The CDR3 extends over 16 amino acids. This chain's CDR3 is CASSFPAGGRTGELFF. The DNA of the CDR3 is TGTGCCAGCAGTTTCCCAGCGGGAGGGCGGACCGGGGAGCTGTTTTTT.

The chain joins TRBV4-3 to TRBJ2-3; D not resolved. This CDR3 comprises 12 residues. Germline loops: CDR1 LGHNA, CDR2 YSLEER. The V and J ends lost 1 base and 6 bases respectively, with 5 bases between them. The CDR3 is CASSQGADTQYF. The CDR3 DNA reads as TGCGCCAGCAGCCAAGGGGCGGATACGCAGTATTTT.